This T cell receptor (beta chain) appears in the sequencing data of a study of shared clonotypes between healthy human individuals. From germline, CDR1 is SGHNT and CDR2 YENEEA. This CDR3 comprises 16 residues. V shed 0 bases, J shed 4 bases, and the junction held 6 bases outside the gene matches. Terminally differentiated effector memory CD45RA+ cells were excluded from the naive CD8 cells, which were CD45RO-negative and positively selected for CCR7. Only Caucasian adults living in Nashville, Tennessee served as donors. Profiled with immunoSEQ multiplex PCR; TCRdb holds only in-frame clones, not every one. The table has more than 600,000 clones, 92% seen once; the top ten hold 20% to 25%.

This sequence joins TRBV11-3 and TRBJ2-1; the match to TRBD2 covers 7 bases. The sample comprised naive CD8+ T cells sorted from blood. This TCR was sampled from a man aged 25 to 45 in good health. The CDR3 bases are TGTGCCAGCAGCTTAGATCAGGCTAGCGGTTACAATGAGCAGTTCTTC. It specifies CASSLDQASGYNEQFF.